Reported below is one T cell receptor (beta chain). These data come from a study of blood T cell repertoires in COVID-19. This CDR3 is built from 12 residues. The V end lost 6 bases, the J end lost 9 bases, and 9 bases lay between the germline ends. The germline CDR1 and CDR2 sequences are SEHNR and FQNEAQ (reference sequence). Generated by immunoSEQ multiplex PCR, the TCRdb table keeps only in-frame clones and is missing some. The table lists about 250,000 clones, 86% of them singletons, with around 15% in the top ten. Material for sequencing was PBMCs or T cells enriched from blood (not recorded which). J is TRBJ1-6 and V is TRBV7-9; D unclear. The sequence was collected from a man aged 18-30 years who had recovered from COVID-19. Here the CDR3 reads CASRPFGSPLHF. DNA of the CDR3: TGTGCCAGCAGGCCTTTCGGTTCACCCCTCCACTTT.